The 19 T cell receptor beta chains below were found in one sample sequenced in a study of shared clonotypes between healthy human individuals. The protocol was immunoSEQ multiplex PCR, while the TCRdb copy is restricted to in-frame clones and leaves out a portion. The data show around 610,000 clones, roughly 96% seen once. The naive CD8 population came from CD45RO-negative cells selected for CCR7, without terminally differentiated effector memory CD45RA+ cells. Input material: naive CD8+ T cells sorted from blood. The receptor source for this set is a woman in her twenties or thirties in good health.

The chain links TRBV7-3 to TRBJ2-6; the match to TRBD1 covers 8 bases. V dropped 5 bases and J dropped 0; count of bases not matched to a gene: 9. The V gene's germline CDR1 is SGHTA and CDR2 FQGTGA. The CDR3 runs to 18 residues. The CDR3 DNA reads TGTGCCAGCAGCGCCCCGGGACAGGCGATCTCTGGGGCCAACGTCCTGACTTTC. Translation: CASSAPGQAISGANVLTF.

This rearrangement joins TRBV27 to TRBJ1-1, with a tentative D call TRBD1 (5 bases). Germline V gives CDR1 MNHEY, CDR2 SMNVEV (reference sequence). There are 14 residues in the CDR3. Trimming took off 3 bases at V and 5 bases at J, with 13 bases between the two ends. The CDR3 reads CASSFGQGGTEAFF. CDR3 in DNA: TGTGCCAGCAGTTTTGGGCAGGGAGGGACTGAAGCTTTCTTT.

This clone was recorded once. V is TRBV6-5 and J is TRBJ1-2; tentatively, D is TRBD1 (5 bases). The CDR3 length is 14 residues. Trimming took off 4 bases at V and 2 bases at J, with 11 bases between the two ends. Germline CDR1 reads MNHEY; CDR2 reads SVGAGI. Here the CDR3 DNA reads TGTGCCAGCAGTTTAGGAGGGGAGAACTATGGCTACACCTTC. Translating gives CASSLGGENYGYTF.

This clone appeared once. The rearrangement uses TRBV5-1 and TRBJ2-1, with D hard to call. V was clipped by 2 bases and J by 7 bases, with 10 bases between them. Germline-derived CDR1 and CDR2 are SGHRS and YFSETQ. The CDR3 is made up of 13 amino acids. The CDR3 here is CASSFAETNEQFF. The CDR3 bases are TGCGCCAGCAGCTTCGCTGAGACTAATGAGCAGTTCTTC.

The chain combines TRBV5-1 with TRBJ2-7, with D tentatively TRBD2 (5 bases). Germline lookup yields CDR1 SGHRS and CDR2 YFSETQ. The CDR3 is 14 residues long. V was shortened by 0 bases and J by 3 bases, with 10 bases between the two germline ends. CDR3 nucleotides: TGCGCCAGCAGCTTGGTTCCGGGGTACTACGAGCAGTACTTC. Residues: CASSLVPGYYEQYF.

This clone was seen a single time. V usage is TRBV19 and J usage is TRBJ1-5; 10 bases are a match to TRBD1. CDR1 is LNHDA, CDR2 SQIVND, per germline (reference sequence). After removal of 5 bases from V and 3 bases from J, the junction contained 4 bases not matched to a gene. The CDR3 is 15 amino acids. This CDR3 is CASSPTGGDNQPQHF. CDR3 DNA sequence: TGTGCCAGTAGTCCGACAGGGGGCGACAATCAGCCCCAGCATTTT.

This chain links TRBV5-4 with TRBJ2-5; 10 positions match TRBD2. J was trimmed by 4 bases and V by 3 bases; bases with no gene match: 9. The CDR3 loop spans 16 amino acids. The germline V gene encodes CDR1 SGHNT and CDR2 YYREEE (reference sequence). This CDR3 is CASSSPSLAGVETQYF. CDR3 in DNA: TGTGCCAGCAGCTCACCCTCCCTAGCGGGAGTAGAGACCCAGTACTTC. The full variable domain, rest sourced from reference TRBV5-4 and TRBJ2-5, is ETGVTQSPTHLIKTRGQQVTLRCSSQSGHNTVSWYQQALGQGPQFIFQYYREEENGRGNFPPRFSGLQFPNYSSELNVNALELDDSALYLCASSSPSLAGVETQYFGPGTRLLVL.

The chain combines TRBV5-4 with TRBJ1-2, with no clear D. The CDR3 has 15 residues. Per germline, CDR1 SGHNT and CDR2 YYREEE (reference sequence). Deletions cut 0 bases from V and 2 bases from J, with 11 bases between. The CDR3 spells CASSLGQRGNYGYTF. The CDR3 DNA reads as TGTGCCAGCAGCTTGGGTCAACGGGGAAACTATGGCTACACCTTC.

The gene calls are TRBV21-1 and TRBJ1-3. TRBV21-1 is labeled a pseudogene. The CDR3 extends over 15 amino acids. CDR3 nucleotide sequence: TGTGCCAGCAGCAAATGTACGGGAGCAGGAAACACCATATATTTT. The encoded protein is CASSKCTGAGNTIYF.

The V call is TRBV27, the J call TRBJ2-7; D may match TRBD1 or TRBD2 (5 bases each). V dropped 2 bases and J dropped 3 bases, with 14 bases sitting between them. This CDR3 region has 15 residues. Germline lookup yields CDR1 MNHEY and CDR2 SMNVEV (reference sequence). This CDR3 is CASSLIWGPSYEQYF. In nucleotides, the CDR3 is TGTGCCAGCAGTTTAATTTGGGGACCAAGCTACGAGCAGTACTTC.

The chain has TRBV7-2 and TRBJ2-5; 15 nucleotides match TRBD2. The CDR3 is 17 residues long. CDR1 SGHTA and CDR2 FQGNSA come from the germline V gene. V lost 5 bases to trimming and J lost 2 bases; unmatched junction nucleotides: 6. For the CDR3, the DNA is TGTGCCAGCAGCCCAGGACTAGCGGGAGGGGAACAAGAGACCCAGTACTTC. It yields the protein CASSPGLAGGEQETQYF.

The J gene is TRBJ2-3, the V gene TRBV19; 13 bases match TRBD2. Germline V gives CDR1 LNHDA, CDR2 SQIVND (reference sequence). There are 16 residues in the CDR3. Trimming at V came to 5 bases and at J to 4 bases, leaving 6 bases not matched to a gene. For the CDR3, the DNA is TGTGCCAGTAGTGATGGACTAGCGGGAGTCTCAGATACGCAGTATTTT. This codes for CASSDGLAGVSDTQYF.

The chain recombines TRBV7-2 with TRBJ1-5, with D unclear. This CDR3 comprises 14 residues. Germline V gene data show CDR1 as SGHTA and CDR2 as FQGNSA. The V and J ends lost 5 bases and 4 bases respectively, with 12 bases between them. CDR3 residues: CASSGDGFNQPQHF. As DNA, the CDR3 is TGTGCCAGCAGCGGTGACGGATTTAATCAGCCCCAGCATTTT.

This chain uses TRBV11-2 with TRBJ2-2; TRBD2 aligns across 13 bases. CDR1 and CDR2 (germline): SGHAT, FQNNGV. CDR3 length: 18 residues. V was clipped by 1 base and J by 3 bases; unmatched bases: 5. As DNA, the CDR3 is TGTGCCAGCAGCTTAGCAGGACTAGCGGGAGAGGACACCGGGGAGCTGTTTTTT. It encodes CASSLAGLAGEDTGELFF.

This rearrangement joins TRBV7-9 to TRBJ2-3; D possibly corresponds to TRBD2 (5 bases). The V gene's germline CDR1 is SEHNR and CDR2 FQNEAQ (reference sequence). Trimming took off 5 bases at V and 8 bases at J, with 20 bases between the two ends. This CDR3 contains 15 residues. In DNA, the CDR3 is TGTGCCAGCAGCCTCGTAGGACTCCTTGACTCTACGCAGTATTTT. Translating it yields CASSLVGLLDSTQYF.

This clone was recorded many times. This rearrangement joins TRBV7-9 to TRBJ2-7; D not resolved. The germline gives CDR1 SEHNR, CDR2 FQNEAQ (reference sequence). This CDR3 spans 12 amino acids. V was pared by 7 bases and J by 12 bases, with 19 bases between. Here the CDR3 reads CASTRLSYVPYF. The CDR3 nucleotides are TGTGCCAGCACCCGACTTTCTTATGTCCCGTACTTC.

The chain has TRBV18 and TRBJ2-7; TRBD2 matches 7 bases. Germline assignment: CDR1 KGHSH and CDR2 LQKENI. CDR3 length: 13 amino acids. V dropped 5 bases and J dropped 6; count of bases not matched to a gene: 7. The CDR3 here is CASSEGGPGEQYF. The CDR3 DNA sequence: TGTGCCAGCTCAGAGGGAGGGCCGGGCGAGCAGTACTTC.

Regarding this clone: Distinct nucleotide sequences in the sample also encode this CDR3. This sequence joins TRBV9 and TRBJ2-7; 13 bases are shared with TRBD2. Per germline, CDR1 SGDLS and CDR2 YYNGEE. The CDR3 covers 15 residues. With V trimmed by 2 bases and J by 1 base, 0 bases remained unmatched. The CDR3: CASSVGLAGSYEQYF. The CDR3 DNA reads TGTGCCAGCAGCGTGGGACTAGCGGGATCCTACGAGCAGTACTTC.

The chain joins TRBV15 to TRBJ2-7; no reliable D call. This CDR3 has 14 amino acids. Per the germline V gene, CDR1 is LNHNV and CDR2 is YYDKDF (reference sequence). V lost 5 bases, J lost 2 bases, and 13 bases lay in between. Here the CDR3 reads CATSGLNRPYEQYF. The CDR3 DNA follows: TGTGCCACCAGCGGCCTTAATAGACCCTACGAGCAGTACTTC.